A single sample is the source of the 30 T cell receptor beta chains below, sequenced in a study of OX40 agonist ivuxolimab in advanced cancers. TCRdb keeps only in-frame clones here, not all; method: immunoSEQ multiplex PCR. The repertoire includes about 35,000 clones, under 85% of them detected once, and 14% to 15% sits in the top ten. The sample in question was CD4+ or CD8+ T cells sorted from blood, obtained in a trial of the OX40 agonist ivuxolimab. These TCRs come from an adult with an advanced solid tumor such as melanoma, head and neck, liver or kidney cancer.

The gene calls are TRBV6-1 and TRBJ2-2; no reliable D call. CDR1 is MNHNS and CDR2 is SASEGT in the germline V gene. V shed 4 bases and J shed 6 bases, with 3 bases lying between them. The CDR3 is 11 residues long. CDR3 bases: TGTGCCAGCAGTGGGCCCGGGGAGCTGTTTTTT. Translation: CASSGPGELFF.

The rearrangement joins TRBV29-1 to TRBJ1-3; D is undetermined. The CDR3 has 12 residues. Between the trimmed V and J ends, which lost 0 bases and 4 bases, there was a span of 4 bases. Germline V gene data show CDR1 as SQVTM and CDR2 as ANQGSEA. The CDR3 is CSVEDRGNTIYF. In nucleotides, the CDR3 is TGCAGCGTTGAAGATCGAGGAAACACCATATATTTT.

CDR3: CASSEAIAGNGANVLTF. CDR3 nucleotide sequence: TGTGCCAGCAGTGAAGCGATAGCAGGGAATGGGGCCAACGTCCTGACTTTC. This rearrangement joins TRBV6-1 to TRBJ2-6; D might be TRBD1 (5 bases). V was shortened by 0 bases and J by 3 bases, with 12 bases between the two germline ends. CDR3 size: 17 residues. From germline, CDR1 is MNHNS and CDR2 SASEGT.

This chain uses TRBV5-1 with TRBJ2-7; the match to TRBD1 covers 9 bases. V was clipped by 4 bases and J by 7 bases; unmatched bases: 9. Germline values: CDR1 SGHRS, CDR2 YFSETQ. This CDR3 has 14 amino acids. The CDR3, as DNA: TGCGCCAGCAGCCCAGCCGGGACAGGGACGGAGCAGTACTTC. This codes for CASSPAGTGTEQYF.

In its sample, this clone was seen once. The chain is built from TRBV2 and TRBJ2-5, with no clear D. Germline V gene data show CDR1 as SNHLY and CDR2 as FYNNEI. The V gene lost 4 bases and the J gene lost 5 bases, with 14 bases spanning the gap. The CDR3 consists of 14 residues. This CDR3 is CASSVDGLGETQYF. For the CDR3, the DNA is TGTGCCAGCAGTGTAGATGGGTTGGGGGAGACCCAGTACTTC. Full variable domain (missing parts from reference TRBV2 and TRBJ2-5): EPEVTQTPSHQVTQMGQEVILRCVPISNHLYFYWYRQILGQKVEFLVSFYNNEISEKSEIFDDQFSVERPDGSNFTLKIRSTKLEDSAMYFCASSVDGLGETQYFGPGTRLLVL.

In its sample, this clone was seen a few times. The CDR3 DNA follows: TGCGCCAGCAGCCCACCACCGGCAGGACGAGAGACCCAGTACTTC. Residues: CASSPPPAGRETQYF. The gene calls are TRBV4-1 and TRBJ2-5; D is undetermined. The CDR3 contains 15 residues. From germline, CDR1 is MGHRA and CDR2 YSYEKL. V lost 4 bases, J lost 4 bases, and 16 bases lay in between.

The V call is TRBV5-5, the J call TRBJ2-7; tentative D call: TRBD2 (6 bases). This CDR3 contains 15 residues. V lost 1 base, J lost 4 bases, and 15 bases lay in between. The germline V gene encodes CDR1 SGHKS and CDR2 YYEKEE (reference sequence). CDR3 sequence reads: CASSLLTAGTYEQYF. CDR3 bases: TGTGCCAGCAGCTTGTTGACGGCGGGGACTTACGAGCAGTACTTC.

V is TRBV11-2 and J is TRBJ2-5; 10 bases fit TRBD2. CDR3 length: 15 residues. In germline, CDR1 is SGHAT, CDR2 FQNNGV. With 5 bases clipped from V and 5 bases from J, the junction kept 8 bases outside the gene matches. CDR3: CASSPSGGARETQYF. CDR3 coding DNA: TGTGCCAGCAGCCCCAGCGGGGGGGCCCGGGAGACCCAGTACTTC. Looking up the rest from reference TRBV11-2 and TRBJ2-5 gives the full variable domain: EAGVAQSPRYKIIEKRQSVAFWCNPISGHATLYWYQQILGQGPKLLIQFQNNGVVDDSQLPKDRFSAERLKGVDSTLKIQPAKLEDSAVYLCASSPSGGARETQYFGPGTRLLVL.

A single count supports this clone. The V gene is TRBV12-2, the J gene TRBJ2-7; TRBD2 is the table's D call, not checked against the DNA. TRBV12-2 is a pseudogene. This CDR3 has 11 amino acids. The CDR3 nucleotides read TGTGCAAGTCGCTATCTCTACGAGCAGTACTTC. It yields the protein CASRYLYEQYF.

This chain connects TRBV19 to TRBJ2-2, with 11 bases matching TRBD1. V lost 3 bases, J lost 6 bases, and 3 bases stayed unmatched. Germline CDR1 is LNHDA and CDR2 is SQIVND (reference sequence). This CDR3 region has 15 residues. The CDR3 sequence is CASSMRTGGPGELFF. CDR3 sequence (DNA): TGTGCCAGTAGTATGCGGACAGGGGGCCCCGGGGAGCTGTTTTTT.

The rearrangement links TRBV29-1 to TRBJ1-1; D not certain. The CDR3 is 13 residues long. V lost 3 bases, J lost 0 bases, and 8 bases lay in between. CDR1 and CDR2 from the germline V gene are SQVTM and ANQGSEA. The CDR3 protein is CSVEHSMNTEAFF. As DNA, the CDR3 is TGCAGCGTTGAGCATAGCATGAACACTGAAGCTTTCTTT.

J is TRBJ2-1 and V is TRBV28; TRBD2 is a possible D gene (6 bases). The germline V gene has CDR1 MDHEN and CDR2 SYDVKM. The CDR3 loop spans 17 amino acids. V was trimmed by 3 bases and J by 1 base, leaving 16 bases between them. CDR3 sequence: CASSFPLAPTSYNEQFF. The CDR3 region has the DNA TGTGCCAGCAGTTTTCCGCTAGCGCCAACTTCCTACAATGAGCAGTTCTTC.

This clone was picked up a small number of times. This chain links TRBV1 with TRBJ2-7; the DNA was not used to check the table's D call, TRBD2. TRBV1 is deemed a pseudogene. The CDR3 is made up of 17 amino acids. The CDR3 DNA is TGCACCAGCAGCCAAGATACCAGCGGGAGGGAGGTCTACGAGCAGTACTTC. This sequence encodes CTSSQDTSGREVYEQYF.

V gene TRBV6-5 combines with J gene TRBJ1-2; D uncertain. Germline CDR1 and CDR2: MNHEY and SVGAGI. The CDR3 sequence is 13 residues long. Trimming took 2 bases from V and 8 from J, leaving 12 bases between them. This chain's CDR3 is CASSYDPVRGYTF. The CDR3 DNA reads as TGTGCCAGCAGTTACGATCCCGTACGCGGCTACACCTTC.

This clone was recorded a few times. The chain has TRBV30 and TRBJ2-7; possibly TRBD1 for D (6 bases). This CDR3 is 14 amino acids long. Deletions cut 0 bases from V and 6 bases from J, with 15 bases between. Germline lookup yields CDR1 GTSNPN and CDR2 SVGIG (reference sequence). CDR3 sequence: CAWSVTGRSSEQYF. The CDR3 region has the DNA TGTGCCTGGAGTGTGACAGGCCGCTCTTCCGAGCAGTACTTC.

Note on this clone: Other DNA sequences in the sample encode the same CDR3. Written as DNA, the CDR3 is TGCGCCAGCAGCTTGGTCCAAGAGACCCAGTACTTC. It codes for CASSLVQETQYF. The J gene is TRBJ2-5, the V gene TRBV5-1; D gene ambiguous. CDR1 and CDR2 from the germline V gene are SGHRS and YFSETQ. Trimming pared 0 bases from V and 1 base from J, leaving 1 base between. The CDR3 has 12 amino acids.

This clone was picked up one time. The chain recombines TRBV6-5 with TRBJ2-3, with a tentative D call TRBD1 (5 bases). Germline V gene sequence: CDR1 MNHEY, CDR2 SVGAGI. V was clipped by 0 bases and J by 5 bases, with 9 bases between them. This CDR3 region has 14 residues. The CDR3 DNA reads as TGTGCCAGCAGTTACTCGTGGGGCGGAGATACGCAGTATTTT. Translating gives CASSYSWGGDTQYF.

CDR3 residues: CASSQAAGASGPFYEQYF. The CDR3 DNA sequence: TGCGCCAGCAGCCAAGCAGCTGGAGCAAGCGGGCCTTTCTACGAGCAGTACTTC. V and J are TRBV4-1 and TRBJ2-7; D is possibly TRBD2 (6 bases). The germline V and J ends were trimmed by 1 base and 3 bases, with 22 bases remaining between them. CDR3 length: 18 residues. The germline CDR1 and CDR2 sequences are MGHRA and YSYEKL.

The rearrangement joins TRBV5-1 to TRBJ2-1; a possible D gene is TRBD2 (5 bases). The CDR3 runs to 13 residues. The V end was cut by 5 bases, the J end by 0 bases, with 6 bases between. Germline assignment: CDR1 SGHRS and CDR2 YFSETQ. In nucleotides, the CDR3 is TGCGCCAGCAGTGGGAGCTCCTACAATGAGCAGTTCTTC. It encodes CASSGSSYNEQFF.

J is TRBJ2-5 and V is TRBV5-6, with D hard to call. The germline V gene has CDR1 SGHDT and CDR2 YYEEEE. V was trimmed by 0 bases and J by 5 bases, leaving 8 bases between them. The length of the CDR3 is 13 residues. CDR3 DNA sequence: TGTGCCAGCAGCTTGGTGAGCGATGAGACCCAGTACTTC. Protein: CASSLVSDETQYF.

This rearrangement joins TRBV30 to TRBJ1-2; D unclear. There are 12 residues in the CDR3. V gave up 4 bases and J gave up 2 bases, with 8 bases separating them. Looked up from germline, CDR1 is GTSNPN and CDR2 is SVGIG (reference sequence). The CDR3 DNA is TGTGCCTGGATGCAGTTCAACTATGGCTACACCTTC. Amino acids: CAWMQFNYGYTF.

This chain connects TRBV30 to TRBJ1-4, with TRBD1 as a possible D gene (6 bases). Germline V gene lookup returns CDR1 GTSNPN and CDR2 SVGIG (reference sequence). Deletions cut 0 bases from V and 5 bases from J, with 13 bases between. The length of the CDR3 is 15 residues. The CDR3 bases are TGTGCCTGGAGTGTAACTCGAGGGGGAAATGAAAAACTGTTTTTT. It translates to CAWSVTRGGNEKLFF. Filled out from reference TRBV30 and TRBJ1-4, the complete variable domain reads SQTIHQWPATLVQPVGSPLSLECTVEGTSNPNLYWYRQAAGRGLQLLFYSVGIGQISSEVPQNLSASRPQDRQFILSSKKLLLSDSGFYLCAWSVTRGGNEKLFFGSGTQLSVL.

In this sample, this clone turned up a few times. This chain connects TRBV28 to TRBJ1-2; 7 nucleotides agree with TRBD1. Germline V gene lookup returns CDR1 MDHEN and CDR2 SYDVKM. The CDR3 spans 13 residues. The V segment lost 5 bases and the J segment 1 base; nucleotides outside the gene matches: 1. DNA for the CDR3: TGTGCCAGCAGTCGGGACAGTAACTATGGCTACACCTTC. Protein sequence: CASSRDSNYGYTF.

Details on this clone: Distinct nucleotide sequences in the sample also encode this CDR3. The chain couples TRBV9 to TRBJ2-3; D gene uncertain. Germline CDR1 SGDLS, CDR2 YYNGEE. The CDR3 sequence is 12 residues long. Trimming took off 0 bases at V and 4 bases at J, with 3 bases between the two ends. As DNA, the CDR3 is TGTGCCAGCAGCGTAGAAGCAGATACGCAGTATTTT. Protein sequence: CASSVEADTQYF.

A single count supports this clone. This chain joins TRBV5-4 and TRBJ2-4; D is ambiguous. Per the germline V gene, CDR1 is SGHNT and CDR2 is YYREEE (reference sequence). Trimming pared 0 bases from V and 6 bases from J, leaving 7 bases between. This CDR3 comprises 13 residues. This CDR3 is CASSLEVVNIQYF. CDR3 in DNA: TGTGCCAGCAGCTTGGAGGTGGTAAACATTCAGTACTTC.

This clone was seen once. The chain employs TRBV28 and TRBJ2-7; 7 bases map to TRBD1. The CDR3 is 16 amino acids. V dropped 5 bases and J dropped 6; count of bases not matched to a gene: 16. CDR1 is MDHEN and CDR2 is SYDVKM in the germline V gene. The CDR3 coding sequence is TGTGCCAGCAGTCCGCCTGTGGGACAGTCAGGGCTCGAGCAGTACTTC. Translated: CASSPPVGQSGLEQYF. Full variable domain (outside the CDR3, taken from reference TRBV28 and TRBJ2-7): DVKVTQSSRYLVKRTGEKVFLECVQDMDHENMFWYRQDPGLGLRLIYFSYDVKMKEKGDIPEGYSVSREKKERFSLILESASTNQTSMYLCASSPPVGQSGLEQYFGPGTRLTVT.

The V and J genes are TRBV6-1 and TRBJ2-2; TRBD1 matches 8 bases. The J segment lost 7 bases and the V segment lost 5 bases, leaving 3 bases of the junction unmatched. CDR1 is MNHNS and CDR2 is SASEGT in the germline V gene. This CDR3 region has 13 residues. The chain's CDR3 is CASSTGGNGELFF. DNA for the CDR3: TGTGCCAGCAGTACAGGGGGAAACGGGGAGCTGTTTTTT.

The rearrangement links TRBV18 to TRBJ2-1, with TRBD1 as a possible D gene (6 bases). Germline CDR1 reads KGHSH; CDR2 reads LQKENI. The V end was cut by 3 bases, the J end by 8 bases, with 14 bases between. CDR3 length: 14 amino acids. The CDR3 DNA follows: TGTGCCAGCTCACCGAACAGGGTGGGTGATGAGCAGTTCTTC. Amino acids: CASSPNRVGDEQFF.

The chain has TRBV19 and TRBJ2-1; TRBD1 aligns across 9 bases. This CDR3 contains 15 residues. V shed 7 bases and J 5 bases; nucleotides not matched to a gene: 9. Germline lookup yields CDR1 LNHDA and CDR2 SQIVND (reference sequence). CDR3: CASTPRGTGNNEQFF. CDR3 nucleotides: TGTGCCAGTACCCCACGGGGGACAGGGAACAATGAGCAGTTCTTC.

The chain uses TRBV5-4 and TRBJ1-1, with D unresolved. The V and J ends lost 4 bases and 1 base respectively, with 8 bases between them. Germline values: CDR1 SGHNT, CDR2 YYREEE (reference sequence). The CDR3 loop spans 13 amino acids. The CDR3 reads CASSRGGNTEAFF. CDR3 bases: TGTGCCAGCAGCCGGGGAGGGAACACTGAAGCTTTCTTT.